This T cell receptor beta chain is drawn from a study of a mutant IDH1 vaccine in newly diagnosed glioma (dated by TCRdb to the early 2020s). About the study as a whole: Patients received eight vaccinations in weeks 1, 3, 5, 7, 11, 15, 19 and 23, corresponding to visits V03 through V10. Before enrollment, most patients had been given radiochemotherapy with temozolomide as standard therapy, while the rest had received either radiotherapy alone or temozolomide alone. Six visits were used for peripheral blood collection: V03 (baseline), V05, V07, V10, V12 and V13. For exploratory analyses, longitudinal TCRB deep sequencing was carried out in 25 treated patients wherever samples were available. The roughly 34 treated patients were roughly 60% male and around 40% female, with a mean age of around 40 years. Vaccination started 4-6 weeks after radiotherapy alone, or was given together with temozolomide cycles in the groups whose treatment included chemotherapy.

Concerning this clone itself: Its cognate antigen has yet to be identified. No per-base quality is available; no much larger clone lies one base away.

Broader findings and caveats from the paper: The authors stated that sample limitations prevented analyses of patient blood samples from being reproduced. Vaccine-induced immune responses across multiple MHC alleles were detected in around 92% of patients. Changes in the top peripheral T cell clonotypes picked up by TCRB sequencing did not appear to be linked to pseudoprogression. Availability determined which PBMC samples were chosen for TCRB deep sequencing.

The junction carries 14 bases between V and J, which are trimmed by 0 bases and 4 bases respectively. The CDR3 has 15 amino acids, counting the end cysteine and phenylalanine. Just the 45-base CDR3 DNA is kept, in frame starting at base 1. CDR1 and CDR2, per the germline V gene, are SGHRS and YFSETQ. The library was generated by the immunoSEQ multiplex PCR assay. Rearranged TCR beta chain sequences were amplified with the hsTCRB Kit following the manufacturer's protocol. An Illumina MiSeq was used to sequence the TCRB libraries. As for the original processing: The proprietary platform of the kit vendor was used for demultiplexing, trimming and gene mapping. TCRdb's version of the immuneACCESS table is confined to in-frame rearrangements and falls short of the full clone set. An unresolved V gene accounts for under half of the shortfall where checked; the remainder is of unknown origin. That table gives V, J and clone size, and the DNA gave D and trimming. The sample has more than 9,500 clones on record, around 87% of them singletons. The top ten constitute 5.5% to 6% of the sample.

This specimen's time point label, interpreted: week 5, during vaccination. Every vaccine dose consisted of 300 ug of a 20-mer mutant IDH1 peptide in Montanide, administered subcutaneously together with topical imiquimod. The donors had newly diagnosed IDH1-mutant astrocytomas of WHO grade 3 or 4 that showed loss of nuclear ATRX. The samples were drawn from NOA16, a multicentre, single-arm, open-label phase I trial in Germany that tested a mutant IDH1 peptide vaccine in humans for the first time. Genomic DNA for TCRB sequencing was isolated from EDTA blood with the DNeasy Blood and Tissue Kit. The source is a woman aged 40-49 years with glioma. Some clones in this sample may be carry-over from other donors' samples. The chain was built from TRBV5-1 and TRBJ2-7, with a tentative D call of TRBD1 or TRBD2, each matching 5 bases. Sequenced material: PBMCs, taken from a glioma patient whose treatment included an IDH1 peptide vaccine. The CDR3 region has the sequence CASSLAPRDEYEQYF. The nucleotides read TGCGCCAGCAGCTTGGCCCCACGGGACGAATACGAGCAGTACTTC.